Listed below are T cell receptor beta chains from one sample, sequenced in a study of T cells in tuberculosis. TCRdb's table, derived via immunoSEQ multiplex PCR, lists solely in-frame clones and lacks some. The sample has about 43,000 clones, 90% to 95% seen once. Material for sequencing was PBMCs. Every receptor here comes from a donor between 10 and 35 years old with latent tuberculosis or without tuberculosis infection. Some clones in this sample may be carry-over from other donors' samples. CDR3s include the opening cysteine and the closing phenylalanine or tryptophan. Fields, in order: J gene, V gene, clone size, D gene, CDR3 DNA, CDR3 protein. The D gene is left open where the match is weak. Clone size is not always given. Where it is, it says once, few, many or a class for expanded clones.

TRBJ1-1,TRBV21-1,-,-,TGTGCCAGCAGGGGGACAGAAGCTTTCTTT,CASRGTEAFF
TRBJ2-7,TRBV7-9,-,-,TGTGCCAGCAGCTTAGACAGTTTTTTCTCCTACGAGCAGTACTTC,CASSLDSFFSYEQYF
TRBJ2-5,TRBV2,-,TRBD1,TGTGCCAGCAGTGGGGACAGGGGACAAGAGACCCAGTACTTC,CASSGDRGQETQYF
TRBJ1-1,TRBV28,-,-,TGTGCCAGCAGTTCCCCCCATCCTCGGCGGGACCGAACTGAAGCTTTCTTT,CASSSPHPRRDRTEAFF
TRBJ2-1,TRBV15,once,TRBD2,TGTGCCACCAGCAGCCCGGGAGGTTCGTACAATGAGCAGTTCTTC,CATSSPGGSYNEQFF
TRBJ2-3,TRBV29-1,-,-,TGCAGCGTTGTAGGGAGTGGCACAGATACGCAGTATTTT,CSVVGSGTDTQYF
TRBJ2-4,TRBV4-1,-,TRBD2,TGCGCCAGCAGCCAAGTGAGGGGAGGGAGTGTAACCAAAAACATTCAGTACTTC,CASSQVRGGSVTKNIQYF
TRBJ1-5,TRBV19,-,TRBD1,TGTGCCAGTAGTATCCCCGACAGGGGAAATCAGCCCCAGCATTTT,CASSIPDRGNQPQHF
TRBJ1-5,TRBV13,-,-,TGTGCCAGCAGCTTCGGCAGCGACAATCAGCCCCAGCATTTT,CASSFGSDNQPQHF
TRBJ2-7,TRBV4-3,-,-,TGCGCCAGCAGCCTCCAGGCAGCCCTAACCTACGAGCAGTACTTC,CASSLQAALTYEQYF
TRBJ2-5,TRBV11-1,-,-,TGTGCCAGCAGCTTGGGCAGGCAAGAGACCCAGTACTTC,CASSLGRQETQYF
TRBJ2-3,TRBV7-3,-,TRBD2,TGTGCCAGCAGCTTAACGACGGCGGGAGGGCCAGATACGCAGTATTTT,CASSLTTAGGPDTQYF
TRBJ2-1,TRBV4-1,-,TRBD2,TGCGCCAGCAGCCTACGATGGGGAGGGTATGAGCAGTTCTTC,CASSLRWGGYEQFF
TRBJ2-4,TRBV4-1,-,-,TGCGCCAGCAGCCAAGATAGTGCGAACATTCAGTACTTC,CASSQDSANIQYF
TRBJ2-5,TRBV6-5,-,-,TGTGCCAGCAGAGGGGACCAAGAGACCCAGTACTTC,CASRGDQETQYF
TRBJ1-2,TRBV15,-,-,TGTGCCACCAGCAGAGATACCATACTCTATGGCTACACCTTC,CATSRDTILYGYTF
TRBJ1-4,TRBV14,-,TRBD1,TGTGCCAGCAGCCAAGAACAGGGGGAAGTTGGAGAAAAACTGTTTTTT,CASSQEQGEVGEKLFF
TRBJ2-5,TRBV12-5,once,TRBD1,TGTGCTAGTGGTCCGGGGACAGGGGGTTTAGAGACCCAGTACTTC,CASGPGTGGLETQYF
TRBJ2-4,TRBV7-2,once,TRBD1,TGTGCCAGCAGTTCCCGGGACAGGGCAGACATTCAGTACTTC,CASSSRDRADIQYF
TRBJ2-3,TRBV5-4,-,TRBD1,TGTGCCAGCAGCCCCCGGGACAGGGTCACAGATACGCAGTATTTT,CASSPRDRVTDTQYF
TRBJ2-1,TRBV5-6,-,-,TGTGCCAGCGCGGGAAGCTCCTACAATGAGCAGTTCTTC,CASAGSSYNEQFF
TRBJ1-4,TRBV7-3,-,-,TGTGCCAGCAGCCCCACCGGGGGAACTAATGAAAAACTGTTTTTT,CASSPTGGTNEKLFF
TRBJ2-3,TRBV4-3,-,-,TGCGCCAGCAGCCAAGATCCTACGAGCGGGCCCCTCACAGATACGCAGTATTTT,CASSQDPTSGPLTDTQYF
TRBJ2-7,TRBV27,-,-,TGTGCCAGCAGTTCGGTCCCCTCCTACGAGCAGTACTTC,CASSSVPSYEQYF
TRBJ2-1,TRBV29-1,-,TRBD1,TGCAGCGTTGGGACAGGGGGTATGGGTGAGCAGTTCTTC,CSVGTGGMGEQFF
TRBJ1-4,TRBV19,-,TRBD1,TGTGCCAGTAGCCGGAGCGGGACAGGGGCTGAAAAACTGTTTTTT,CASSRSGTGAEKLFF
TRBJ2-1,TRBV27,-,TRBD1,TGTGCCAGCAGTTTATTTGGGCGGGGGACAGGGTCCAATGAGCAGTTCTTC,CASSLFGRGTGSNEQFF
TRBJ2-1,TRBV7-2,-,-,TGTGCCAGCAGCTATCCAGGGCCGGACAATGAGCAGTTCTTC,CASSYPGPDNEQFF
TRBJ1-2,TRBV25-1,-,-,TGTGCCAGCAGTATGTCAGGGTTCGTCTATGGCTACACCTTC,CASSMSGFVYGYTF
TRBJ2-7,TRBV7-2,few,-,TGTGCCAGCAGCCGACAGGGTACTAGCAGGGGCAACGAGCAGTACTTC,CASSRQGTSRGNEQYF
TRBJ2-1,TRBV6-5,once,TRBD1,TGTGCCAGCCCCGGGACAGGGGGCCTGAATGAGCAGTTCTTC,CASPGTGGLNEQFF
TRBJ2-1,TRBV12-5,-,TRBD2,TGTGCTAGCCTTTCGGAGCGGGAGTGGGGGAATGAGCAGTTCTTC,CASLSEREWGNEQFF
TRBJ1-3,TRBV4-3,once,-,TGCGCCAGCAGCCAAGAGCGTCCGGGATTGAACACCATATATTTT,CASSQERPGLNTIYF
TRBJ2-7,TRBV6-5,-,TRBD1,TGTGCCAGCAGTTACTCCGGACAGGTTATCAGCGAGCAGTACTTC,CASSYSGQVISEQYF